This T cell receptor beta chain comes out of a study of regulatory T cells in long-lasting Graves disease (dated by TCRdb to about 2021). With regard to the full study: Patients with newly diagnosed Graves' disease had been on antithyroid drugs for under 3 months. Patients with persistent Graves' disease were compared with patients with newly diagnosed Graves' disease using TCR sequencing and RNA sequencing of peripheral blood. The study took place in China and was registered as a clinical trial. TCR sequencing covered roughly 13 persistent and about 20 newly diagnosed Graves' disease patients, 33 samples in total.

This specimen's time point label, interpreted: newly diagnosed GD, antithyroid drugs for less than 3 months. For both TCR sequencing and RNA sequencing, RNA was extracted from PBMCs using TRIzol. The diagnosis of Graves' disease followed American Thyroid Association guidelines. Recruitment of patients was carried out at an endocrinology department in Xi'an, China. Each patient gave approximately 10 milliliters of peripheral blood, collected in an EDTA anticoagulant tube. Ficoll Paque Plus density gradient separation was used to isolate PBMCs, and no further T cell sorting was performed. An Agilent 2100 Bioanalyzer and agarose gel were used to check RNA quality, and a NanoDrop 2000 was used to measure RNA concentration. Results and caveats for the whole study, not just this receptor: The authors acknowledged the small sample size as a limitation that may reduce accuracy. Sequencing and analysis were limited to the TCR beta chain. Compared with newly diagnosed patients, persistent Graves' disease patients had lower TCR Shannon entropy and fewer highly expanded clones, which suggests clonal expansion. TRBV28, TRBJ1-2 and TRBJ2-5 were preferentially used in persistent disease, while TRBV20-1 and TRBJ2-1 were favored in newly diagnosed disease. Because the primary lesion, thyroid tissue, could not be accessed, the study looked at peripheral blood alone. Patients with persistent disease shared more public clonotypes (about 2,500) than newly diagnosed patients did (around 1,000).

Libraries were prepared through multiplex PCR. Sequencing was carried out with an Illumina HiSeq 4000. TCR beta libraries were built with iRepertoire HTBI primers and Arm-PCR amplification of CDR3 regions. Before sequencing, the PCR products underwent gel purification. The authors' analysis ran thus. Across samples, 60 to 70 TRBV and 13 to 15 TRBJ segments were identified and used for gene usage analysis of CDR3 amino acid clonotypes. COPE and FqMerger were used to merge filtered high-quality paired reads into contigs. BLAST was used to align contigs to the IMGT TRBV, TRBD and TRBJ reference genes, and CDR3 was defined following IMGT. Any clonotype with a frequency above 0.1% was counted as a highly expanded clone. Shannon entropy served as the measure of repertoire diversity, while the Gini coefficient captured V-J evenness. A clonotype was considered public if more than one individual shared it. TCRdb ran its own pipeline on the public reads, namely fastp trimming at Q25 and MiXCR clone calling, and kept in-frame beta chains. For every CDR3 protein sequence, its rows merge into one entry that carries the most common genes and DNA. The V and J calls follow TCRdb's processing rather than the paper's. Recorded for this sample are about 400,000 distinct CDR3 sequences; about a sixth of them occurred a single time. The top ten constitute around 20% of the sample.

This clonotype has a count of ten or more. What antigen it recognizes has not been identified. Base qualities are not provided; no much larger clone lies one nucleotide away. From its cysteine to its phenylalanine, the CDR3 spans 13 amino acids. Only the CDR3 part of the read is kept: 39 bases, read in frame from the first base. Looking up the germline V gene (reference sequence) yields CDR1 LGHDT and CDR2 YNNKEL. V and J lose 3 bases and 4 bases, and a span of 9 bases separates them. The data also belong to a second study, concerning T cells in Graves' hyperthyroidism and ophthalmopathy. The second source states: Stable Graves' hyperthyroidism was defined as the absence of progression to ophthalmopathy over 18 months of follow-up. Hyperthyroidism patients were newly diagnosed, had a disease duration of under 2 months, and were aged 18 to 65 years. Patients with uncontrolled infections, other autoimmune diseases, pregnancy or lactation were excluded. Clinical symptoms, serum thyroxine and TRAb, thyroid ultrasound, and orbital computed tomography formed the basis for the diagnoses. The TCR CDR3 was subjected to a first round of RT-PCR using the HTBI primer set and the Qiagen OneStep RT-PCR kit. Blood samples also contained most of the expanded thyroid clonotypes (frequency above 0.001), which suggests that blood repertoires may reflect thyroid immune responses. A model built on a 13 V-J signature distinguished ophthalmopathy from stable hyperthyroidism, reaching around 90% sensitivity and around 81% specificity in cross-validation and 80%/75% in testing. During validation, the model predicted progression to ophthalmopathy a median of roughly 7.1 months ahead of onset, with around 70% sensitivity and 72.22% specificity. To identify distinguishing TCR V-J signatures, a discovery cohort of about 100 patients was used, comprising approximately 40 with Graves' ophthalmopathy and under 60 with stable Graves' hyperthyroidism. Whether ophthalmopathy could be predicted prospectively was tested in an independent validation cohort made up of some 20 hyperthyroidism patients plus 17 patients who later progressed to ophthalmopathy. The 95 to 100 discovery patients were randomly divided into training and test sets at a 7:3 ratio. Thyroid tissue and blood T-cell repertoires from six Graves' hyperthyroidism patients were also compared in the study. Once sampling was done, hyperthyroidism patients were given methimazole at a starting dose of 30 mg daily, whereas ophthalmopathy patients were given high-dose intravenous methylprednisolone. Libraries were constructed in a second round of multiplex PCR, after which size selection and purification were carried out. The libraries were sequenced on an Illumina HiSeq2000 using paired-end 100 bp reads. SOAPnuke was used to process the raw data, throwing out any read that contained adapters or uncalled bases, had a mean Phred below 15, or lacked an exact constant-primer or identifier match. COPE v1.2.5 was used to merge the high-quality paired reads, and each unique nucleotide sequence was defined as a clonotype. MiTCR v1.1 was used to align the clonotypes against IMGT TRBV, TRBD and TRBJ reference segments. Analysis was restricted to V-J combinations with a frequency above 0.0001, which covered roughly 99% of repertoires. A TCS score was defined as the ratio of F50 (clonal expansion) to E x V (chaos), with BLOSUM62-based TCRdist applied between CDR3 peptides within each V-J. Welch's t-statistics and random forest reduced some 510 V-J features to roughly 13, which were used in a naive Bayes classifier (R e1071). No statistical method was used to set the sample size in advance, and investigators knew the group allocation. According to the paper, TCR Vbeta CDR3 sequencing was carried out on 135 peripheral blood samples, which came from more than 40 ophthalmopathy, some 73 hyperthyroidism and 17 progressor patients.

The rearrangement joined TRBV3-1 to TRBJ1-2, and possibly TRBD1, on 5 matching bases. The material sequenced was peripheral blood mononuclear cells (PBMCs), taken at new diagnosis, from a patient treated with antithyroid drugs. This TCR derives from a woman younger than 30 with Graves disease. Donor details come from another sample of the same person, matched by shared clones. The encoded CDR3 is CASSQRGAYGYTF. The DNA sequence reads TGTGCCAGCAGCCAGCGAGGGGCCTATGGCTACACCTTC. Joined to the reference TRBV3-1 and TRBJ1-2 proteins, this CDR3 gives the full variable domain: DTAVSQTPKYLVTQMGNDKSIKCEQNLGHDTMYWYKQDSKKFLKIMFSYNNKELIINETVPNRFSPKSPDKAHLNLHINSLELGDSAVYFCASSQRGAYGYTFGSGTRLTVV.